What follows are 4 T cell receptor beta chains derived from one specimen sequenced in a study of control samples from healthy donors and cancer patients. The table came from immunoSEQ multiplex PCR; TCRdb's copy has only in-frame clones and leaves some out. The sample has some 410,000 clones, approximately 92% seen once; the top ten hold more than 6%. Sequencing was done on a sample of PBMCs. The receptor source for this set is a man aged 40-49 years with head and neck cancer.

The rearrangement joins TRBV12-5 to TRBJ1-1; no firm D call. The CDR3 has 14 amino acids. Germline V gene lookup returns CDR1 LGHNT and CDR2 FRNRAP. The germline V and J ends were trimmed by 2 bases and 1 base, with 8 bases remaining between them. The CDR3 nucleotides read TGTGCTAGTGGTTTGCCAAACAGGAACACTGAAGCTTTCTTT. It specifies CASGLPNRNTEAFF.

In regard to this clone: One end of the junction is discordant with germline, which a read error may explain. The rearrangement links TRBV7-7 to TRBJ2-1; weak D call: TRBD2 (5 bases). This CDR3 region has 14 residues. CDR1 is SSHAT and CDR2 is FNYEAQ in the germline V gene (reference sequence). CDR3 in amino acids: CASSPGVSYNEQFF. CDR3 DNA sequence: TGTGCTAGCAGCCCCGGGGTGTCCTACAATGAGCAGTTCTTC. The variable domain in full, with the rest retrieved from reference TRBV7-7 and TRBJ2-1, is GAGVSQSPRYKVTKRGQDVTLRCDPISSHATLYWYQQALGQGPEFLTYFNYEAQPDKSGLPSDRFSAERPEGSISTLTIQRTEQRDSAMYRCASSPGVSYNEQFFGPGTRLTVL.

The genes are TRBV18 and TRBJ1-6, with no clear D. The CDR3 is 18 residues long. Trimming left V 3 bases short and J 0 bases short, with 15 bases between. Germline-derived CDR1 and CDR2 are KGHSH and LQKENI. The CDR3 DNA sequence: TGTGCCAGCTCACCTCGGGTACAGCCCAGCTCCTATAATTCACCCCTCCACTTT. Translation: CASSPRVQPSSYNSPLHF.

The rearrangement joins TRBV28 to TRBJ1-1; tentative D call: TRBD1 (5 bases). The CDR3 consists of 14 residues. Trimming pared 5 bases from V and 0 bases from J, leaving 10 bases between. CDR1 is MDHEN, CDR2 SYDVKM, per germline. CDR3 loop: CASSPPRVNTEAFF. The CDR3 DNA sequence: TGTGCCAGCAGTCCCCCCAGGGTGAACACTGAAGCTTTCTTT.